Sequencing of this T cell receptor (beta chain) was carried out in a study of blood T cell repertoires in COVID-19. On the study more broadly: Acute-phase and convalescent COVID-19 samples originated in the United States, Italy and Spain.

CDR1 and CDR2 from the germline V gene are KGHDR and SFDVKD. The CDR3 is made up of 13 amino acids. The trim removed 10 bases at V and 7 bases at J, leaving 7 bases unmatched. As handled by the study authors: Amplified reference gene primers provided the basis for estimating nucleated cell counts. Generated by immunoSEQ multiplex PCR, the TCRdb table keeps only in-frame clones and is missing some. V and J calls and clone size are given by that table; D and trimming were obtained from the DNA. The table has around 300,000 clones, 85% seen once. This sequence joins TRBV24-1 and TRBJ1-2, with 11 bases that match TRBD1. The origin of this receptor is a human donor in a cohort sampled during active COVID-19. The sample comprised peripheral blood. The DNA of the CDR3 is TGTGCCACTCAAGGACAGGGGGCGCGTGGCTACACCTTC. It translates to CATQGQGARGYTF.